A selection of T cell receptor beta chains follows, all from one sample in a study of glioma-infiltrating T cells after dendritic cell vaccination. Clones were sequenced by immunoSEQ multiplex PCR, and TCRdb holds only the in-frame ones, with some missing. The sample records 65,000 to 90,000 clones, roughly four fifths being singletons. The source was blood, collected before dendritic cell vaccination. These receptors all come from a human donor with glioblastoma. CDR3s include the opening cysteine and the closing phenylalanine or tryptophan. The D gene is left open where the match is weak. Clone size, where shown, is once, few, many, or a class for clones that have expanded.

J gene | V gene | clone size | D gene | CDR3 protein | CDR3 DNA
TRBJ1-1 | TRBV11-2 | - | - | CASSLTRNTEAFF | TGTGCCAGCAGCTTAACCAGGAACACTGAAGCTTTCTTT
TRBJ1-2 | TRBV28 | - | TRBD1 | CASSLYDRADYGYTF | TGTGCCAGCAGTTTATACGACAGGGCCGACTATGGCTACACCTTC
TRBJ1-4 | TRBV2 | few | - | CASSEWGTGEEKLFF | TGTGCCAGCAGTGAATGGGGCACGGGTGAAGAAAAACTGTTTTTT
TRBJ2-1 | TRBV4-2 | once | TRBD2 | CASSQDWLAGGLDEQFF | TGTGCCAGCAGCCAAGATTGGCTAGCGGGAGGTTTGGATGAGCAGTTCTTC
TRBJ1-2 | TRBV7-9 | - | - | CASSLTVDGYTF | TGTGCCAGCAGCCTGACAGTGGATGGCTACACCTTC
TRBJ2-7 | TRBV7-9 | - | TRBD1 | CASSLAQGAYYEQYF | TGTGCCAGCAGCTTAGCGCAGGGGGCTTACTACGAGCAGTACTTC
TRBJ1-2 | TRBV2 | - | - | CASTYVNYGYTF | TGTGCCAGCACTTATGTTAACTATGGCTACACCTTC
TRBJ1-3 | TRBV6-4 | once | - | CASISGNTIYF | TGTGCCAGCATTAGTGGAAACACCATATATTTT
TRBJ2-1 | TRBV2 | - | - | CASSPYNEQFF | TGTGCCAGCAGTCCTTACAATGAGCAGTTCTTC
TRBJ2-1 | TRBV7-2 | - | TRBD2 | CASRRTSGGANEQFF | TGTGCCAGCAGGAGGACTAGCGGGGGGGCCAATGAGCAGTTCTTC
TRBJ2-2 | TRBV5-1 | - | - | CATRPRLNTGELFF | TGCGCCACCCGTCCTAGATTGAACACCGGGGAGCTGTTTTTT
TRBJ2-5 | TRBV7-2 | - | TRBD2 | CASSLGGGASALETQYF | TGTGCCAGCAGCTTGGGCGGGGGGGCCTCAGCTCTTGAGACCCAGTACTTC
TRBJ1-1 | TRBV6-5 | - | TRBD1 | CASSYSAAGGRAFF | TGTGCCAGCAGTTACTCCGCGGCAGGGGGCCGAGCTTTCTTT
TRBJ1-5 | TRBV19 | - | TRBD1 | CASSPRQGNQPQHF | TGTGCCAGTAGTCCCCGACAGGGAAATCAGCCCCAGCATTTT
TRBJ2-7 | TRBV18 | - | - | CASSPLNRSSSYEQYF | TGTGCCAGCTCACCACTCAACAGGTCGAGCTCCTACGAGCAGTACTTC
TRBJ2-3 | TRBV7-9 | - | TRBD2 | CASSLTSGFTDTQYF | TGTGCCAGCAGCTTAACTAGCGGATTCACAGATACGCAGTATTTT
TRBJ1-1 | TRBV5-1 | - | - | CASSSGTSNTEAFF | TGCGCCAGCAGCTCCGGGACATCCAACACTGAAGCTTTCTTT
TRBJ1-2 | TRBV5-6 | - | - | CASSFDRGYTF | TGTGCCAGCAGCTTCGACAGAGGCTACACCTTC
TRBJ2-3 | TRBV5-6 | - | - | CASSFEEGPSTDTQYF | TGTGCCAGCAGCTTCGAGGAGGGACCCAGCACAGATACGCAGTATTTT
TRBJ1-6 | TRBV7-8 | - | - | CASTTTNGVASSPLHF | TGTGCCAGCACCACCACGAACGGGGTCGCAAGTTCACCCCTCCACTTT
TRBJ2-1 | TRBV2 | - | TRBD2 | CASRTSGRGEQFF | TGTGCCAGCAGGACTAGCGGGAGGGGTGAGCAGTTCTTC
TRBJ2-4 | TRBV6-1 | - | - | CASSGGLGAKNIQYF | TGTGCCAGCAGCGGAGGTTTGGGAGCCAAAAACATTCAGTACTTC
TRBJ2-6 | TRBV7-8 | - | TRBD1 | CASSAQGAGANVLTF | TGTGCCAGCAGCGCGCAGGGGGCTGGGGCCAACGTCCTGACTTTC
TRBJ2-3 | TRBV7-2 | - | - | CASSLDSERDTQYF | TGTGCCAGCAGCTTAGATTCGGAGAGGGATACGCAGTATTTT
TRBJ1-2 | TRBV19 | - | - | CASSRQAGNYGYTF | TGTGCCAGTAGTAGACAGGCGGGTAACTATGGCTACACCTTC
TRBJ2-5 | TRBV9 | once | TRBD1 | CASSVLDRVETQYF | TGTGCCAGCAGCGTACTGGACAGGGTAGAGACCCAGTACTTC
TRBJ1-4 | TRBV9 | - | TRBD1 | CASSPSWGTGGGEKLFF | TGTGCCAGCAGCCCTTCCTGGGGGACAGGGGGCGGTGAAAAACTGTTTTTT
TRBJ1-4 | TRBV28 | - | - | CASSSTGGNEKLFF | TGTGCCAGCAGTTCAACAGGAGGGAATGAAAAACTGTTTTTT